The 16 T cell receptor beta chains below all came from one sample that was sequenced in a study of cytomegalovirus exposure and HLA in healthy donors. Produced via immunoSEQ multiplex PCR; TCRdb's table is partial and in-frame only. Of approximately 170,000 clones listed, roughly 80% are singletons. The source material was PBMCs. Receptors originate from a man between 25 and 39 years old in good health and CMV-seropositive.

The chain carries TRBV5-4 and TRBJ2-7; 8 bases match TRBD1. V lost 3 bases, J lost 6 bases, and 8 bases stayed unmatched. CDR1 and CDR2 from the germline V gene are SGHNT and YYREEE (reference sequence). The CDR3 is made up of 14 amino acids. CDR3 nucleotides: TGTGCCAGCAGCTCGGTGATGCAGGGGGCCGAGCAGTACTTC. It encodes CASSSVMQGAEQYF.

The J gene is TRBJ2-1, the V gene TRBV4-3; 7 nucleotides align to TRBD2. The CDR3 loop spans 16 amino acids. Germline CDR1 is LGHNA and CDR2 is YSLEER. V was clipped by 4 bases and J by 0 bases; unmatched bases: 6. The chain's CDR3 is CASSLTSANSYNEQFF. In DNA form, the CDR3 reads TGCGCCAGCAGCCTCACTAGCGCCAACTCCTACAATGAGCAGTTCTTC.

This chain links TRBV7-5 with TRBJ2-7; the listed D gene, TRBD2, was not tested against the DNA. TRBV7-5 is an annotated pseudogene. The CDR3 has 15 residues. The CDR3 region has the DNA TGTGCCAGAAGCCCCCGGCGGTCCCTGCCCTACGAGCAGTACTTC. Encoded protein: CARSPRRSLPYEQYF.

The chain is built from TRBV9 and TRBJ1-2; no clear D gene. The germline V gene encodes CDR1 SGDLS and CDR2 YYNGEE. V was clipped by 0 bases and J by 0 bases, with 9 bases between them. The CDR3 extends over 15 amino acids. In DNA form, the CDR3 reads TGTGCCAGCAGCGTAGTTGGCACCTCTAACTATGGCTACACCTTC. It encodes CASSVVGTSNYGYTF. Together with reference TRBV9 and TRBJ1-2, the CDR3 gives the full variable domain: DSGVTQTPKHLITATGQRVTLRCSPRSGDLSVYWYQQSLDQGLQFLIQYYNGEERAKGNILERFSAQQFPDLHSELNLSSLELGDSALYFCASSVVGTSNYGYTFGSGTRLTVV.

The genes are TRBV9 and TRBJ2-7, with TRBD2 identical over 11 bases. Per the germline V gene, CDR1 is SGDLS and CDR2 is YYNGEE. The CDR3 is made up of 15 amino acids. J was trimmed by 1 base and V by 5 bases; bases with no gene match: 5. The CDR3 region has the DNA TGTGCCAGCAGTTTAGGGACTAGCGGATCCTACGAGCAGTACTTC. The encoded protein is CASSLGTSGSYEQYF.

This chain uses TRBV7-8 with TRBJ2-5, with D tentatively TRBD2 (5 bases). Germline CDR1 reads SGHVS; CDR2 reads FQNEAQ. This CDR3 is 17 amino acids long. V lost 6 bases, J lost 4 bases, and 24 bases lay in between. The CDR3 coding sequence is TGTGCCAGCAGTGCTAGGCGCGGGTCTAACCTAGGAGAGACCCAGTACTTC. Its translation: CASSARRGSNLGETQYF.

This sequence joins TRBV4-3 and TRBJ2-3, with 13 bases identical to TRBD2. Germline V gene sequence: CDR1 LGHNA, CDR2 YSLEER. The CDR3 covers 18 residues. Trimming took 0 bases from V and 5 from J; bases not matched to a gene: 8. CDR3 sequence reads: CASSQDPLAGGPIDTQYF. For the CDR3, the DNA is TGCGCCAGCAGCCAAGACCCACTAGCGGGGGGGCCTATAGATACGCAGTATTTT.

The chain couples TRBV7-2 to TRBJ1-1, with 7 positions matching TRBD1. V lost 1 base, J lost 5 bases, and 4 bases stayed unmatched. The CDR3 totals 14 residues. CDR1 SGHTA and CDR2 FQGNSA come from the germline V gene. CDR3 sequence (DNA): TGTGCCAGCAGCTTAGACAGGGGTCGAACTGAAGCTTTCTTT. Translation: CASSLDRGRTEAFF.

This sequence joins TRBV7-9 and TRBJ2-7, with TRBD2 identical over 11 bases. The CDR3 runs to 17 residues. V lost 0 bases to trimming and J lost 2 bases; unmatched junction nucleotides: 6. Germline CDR1 is SEHNR and CDR2 is FQNEAQ (reference sequence). The CDR3 bases are TGTGCCAGCAGCTTAGCCCCGACTAGCGGGGTAACCTACGAGCAGTACTTC. Encoded protein: CASSLAPTSGVTYEQYF.

There are a few counts of this clone. This sequence joins TRBV18 and TRBJ2-7, with a tentative D call TRBD1 (5 bases). The CDR3 loop spans 15 amino acids. The V gene lost 2 bases and the J gene lost 4 bases, with 15 bases spanning the gap. Germline V gene data show CDR1 as KGHSH and CDR2 as LQKENI. The CDR3 region has the DNA TGTGCCAGCTCACCATGGGGCACCGGACGTTACGAGCAGTACTTC. Translating it yields CASSPWGTGRYEQYF.

The chain has TRBV10-3 and TRBJ2-1, with 11 nucleotides matching TRBD2. The CDR3 length is 15 residues. Germline CDR1 reads ENHRY; CDR2 reads SYGVKD. Trimming took 5 bases from V and 6 from J; bases not matched to a gene: 6. The CDR3 nucleotides are TGTGCCATCAGTTTTAGCGGGGGGGCCGGCAATGAGCAGTTCTTC. This codes for CAISFSGGAGNEQFF.

This sequence joins TRBV6-5 and TRBJ2-7, with 7 bases matching TRBD1. The germline V gene encodes CDR1 MNHEY and CDR2 SVGAGI. The junction had 8 bases not matched to a gene; V was cut back by 6 bases and J by 3 bases. The CDR3 consists of 14 residues. DNA for the CDR3: TGTGCCAGCAGGAACCGGGACAGTGTCTACGAGCAGTACTTC. Translation: CASRNRDSVYEQYF.

The CDR3 region has the DNA TGTGCCAGCAGCTTGGCCCTCGCGGGGTCCGTGAACACTGAAGCTTTCTTT. Translated, it gives CASSLALAGSVNTEAFF. This rearrangement joins TRBV5-5 to TRBJ1-1, with D unresolved. V lost 0 bases and J lost 0, with 15 bases in between. The CDR3 is 17 residues long. CDR1 and CDR2 (germline): SGHKS, YYEKEE (reference sequence).

The V and J genes are TRBV9 and TRBJ1-1; TRBD1 matches at 9 bases. The V gene's germline CDR1 is SGDLS and CDR2 YYNGEE. The CDR3 consists of 15 residues. Germline trimming cut 2 bases from V and 8 bases from J; bases unmatched to any gene: 10. CDR3 residues: CASSVSHFTGGEAFF. The CDR3 DNA reads TGTGCCAGCAGCGTCAGTCACTTCACAGGGGGCGAAGCTTTCTTT.

The chain carries TRBV21-1 and TRBJ1-1; the table gives TRBD1 as D, unverified against the DNA. TRBV21-1 is a recognized pseudogene. The CDR3 spans 19 residues. This CDR3 reads CASSSPQGAMSPAGSEAFF. In DNA, the CDR3 is TGTGCCAGCAGCAGCCCGCAGGGGGCGATGTCGCCGGCGGGGTCTGAAGCTTTCTTT.

The CDR3 region is CASSRTPPGQGPYEQYF. The CDR3 nucleotides are TGCGCCAGCAGCCGGACCCCACCGGGACAGGGACCCTACGAGCAGTACTTC. The genes are TRBV5-1 and TRBJ2-7; TRBD1 agrees at 9 bases. This CDR3 region has 17 residues. Germline values: CDR1 SGHRS, CDR2 YFSETQ. The junction had 13 bases not matched to a gene; V was cut back by 4 bases and J by 2 bases.